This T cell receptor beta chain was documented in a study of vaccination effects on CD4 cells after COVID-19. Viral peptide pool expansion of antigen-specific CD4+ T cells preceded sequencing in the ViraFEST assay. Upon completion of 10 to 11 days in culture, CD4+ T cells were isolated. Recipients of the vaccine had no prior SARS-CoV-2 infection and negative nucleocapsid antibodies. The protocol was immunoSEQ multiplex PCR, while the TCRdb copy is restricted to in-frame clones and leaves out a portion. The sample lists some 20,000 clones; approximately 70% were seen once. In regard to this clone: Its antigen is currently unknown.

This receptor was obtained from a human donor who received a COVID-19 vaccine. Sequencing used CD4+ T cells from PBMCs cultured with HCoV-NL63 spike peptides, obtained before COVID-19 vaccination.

The CDR3 region has the DNA TGTGCCAGCAGCAGAACAGGGGGCTCTGGGGCCAACGTCCTGACTTTC. As protein: CASSRTGGSGANVLTF. The rearrangement links TRBV7-8 to TRBJ2-6, with TRBD1 identical over 8 bases. The CDR3 extends over 16 amino acids. V lost 5 bases and J lost 0; bases outside the gene matches: 3. Germline V gene sequence: CDR1 SGHVS, CDR2 FQNEAQ.